This T cell receptor (beta chain) was captured by sequencing in a study of cytomegalovirus exposure and HLA in healthy donors. The PCR employed 60 Vbeta primers together with 13 Jbeta primers. Repertoires were generated with immunoSEQ multiplex PCR, while TCRdb's copy carries only in-frame clones and drops some. The table includes approximately 150,000 clones, approximately 81% detected once. The sample consisted of PBMCs. This receptor was identified in a young man in good health and CMV-seronegative.

This CDR3 is CATGVGPWEEQYF. The CDR3 DNA is TGTGCCACGGGGGTCGGGCCTTGGGAGGAGCAGTACTTC. The rearrangement links TRBV6-5 to TRBJ2-7, with D perhaps matching TRBD2 (6 bases). Trimming removed 10 bases at V and 7 bases at J, with 20 bases between. The CDR3 is 13 amino acids. Per germline, CDR1 MNHEY and CDR2 SVGAGI.